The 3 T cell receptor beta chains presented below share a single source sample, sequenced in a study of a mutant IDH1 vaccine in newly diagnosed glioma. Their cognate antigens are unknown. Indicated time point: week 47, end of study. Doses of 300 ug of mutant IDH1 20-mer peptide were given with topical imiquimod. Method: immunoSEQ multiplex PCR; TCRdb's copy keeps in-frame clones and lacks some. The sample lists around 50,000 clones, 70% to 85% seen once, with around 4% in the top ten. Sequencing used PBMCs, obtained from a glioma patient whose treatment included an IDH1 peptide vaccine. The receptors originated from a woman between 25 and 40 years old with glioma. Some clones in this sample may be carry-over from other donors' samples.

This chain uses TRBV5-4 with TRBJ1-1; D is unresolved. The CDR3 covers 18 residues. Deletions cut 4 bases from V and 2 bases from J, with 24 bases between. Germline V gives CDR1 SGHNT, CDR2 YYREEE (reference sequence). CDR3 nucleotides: TGTGCCAGCAGCCCGGTGGGCAGGTTGGGTCGGGCAAACACTGAAGCTTTCTTT. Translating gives CASSPVGRLGRANTEAFF.

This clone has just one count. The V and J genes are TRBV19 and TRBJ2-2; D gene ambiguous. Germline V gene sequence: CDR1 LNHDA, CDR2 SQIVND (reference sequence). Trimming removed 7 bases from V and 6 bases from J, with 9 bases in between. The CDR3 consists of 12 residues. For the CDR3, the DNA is TGTGCCAGTAATCAGGCAGCCGGGGAGCTGTTTTTT. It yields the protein CASNQAAGELFF. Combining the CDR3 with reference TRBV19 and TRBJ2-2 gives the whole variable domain DGGITQSPKYLFRKEGQNVTLSCEQNLNHDAMYWYRQDPGQGLRLIYYSQIVNDFQKGDIAEGYSVSREKKESFPLTVTSAQKNPTAFYLCASNQAAGELFFGEGSRLTVL.

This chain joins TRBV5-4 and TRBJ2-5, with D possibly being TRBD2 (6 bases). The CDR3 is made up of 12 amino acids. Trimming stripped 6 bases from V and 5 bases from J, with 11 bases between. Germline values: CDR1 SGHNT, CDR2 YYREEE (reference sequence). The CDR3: CASTGTGETQYF. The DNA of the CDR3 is TGTGCCAGCACCGGGACTGGGGAGACCCAGTACTTC.